These T cell receptor beta chains were read from a single sample in a study of blood T cell repertoires in COVID-19. Some clones are missing from TCRdb's copy, which holds only in-frame ones; the method was immunoSEQ multiplex PCR. The table has 95,000 to 150,000 clones, over 75% seen once. Sequences were obtained from peripheral blood. Receptor source: a man older than 75 with acute or convalescent COVID-19. Both conserved end residues are part of each CDR3. A D gene is named only where the DNA matches it firmly. For some rows the clone size is stated as once, few or many, or as a class when expanded; others skip it.

V gene,D gene,J gene,clone size,CDR3 DNA,CDR3 protein
TRBV10-2,-,TRBJ2-7,-,TGCGCCAGCAATACCCAGGGTTCTTCCTACGAGCAGTACTTC,CASNTQGSSYEQYF
TRBV7-3,-,TRBJ2-1,-,TGTGCCAGCAGCCCGGGACTTTCGGATGAGCAGTTCTTC,CASSPGLSDEQFF
TRBV6-1,-,TRBJ2-3,-,TGTGCCAGCAGTGAGGAACAGGGCTTTGCAGATACGCAGTATTTT,CASSEEQGFADTQYF
TRBV2,-,TRBJ1-5,-,TGTGCCAGCAGTGTCGGACAGTATAGCAATCAGCCCCAGCATTTT,CASSVGQYSNQPQHF
TRBV9,-,TRBJ1-1,-,TGTGCCAGCAGCCTTTCCCCCGTCACTGAAGCTTTCTTT,CASSLSPVTEAFF
TRBV6-5,TRBD1,TRBJ1-1,-,TGTGCCAGCAGAAAGACAGGGTACACTGAAGCTTTCTTT,CASRKTGYTEAFF
TRBV19,-,TRBJ1-4,-,TGTGCCAGTAGTATCGGAGACGGCTCTAATGAAAAACTGTTTTTT,CASSIGDGSNEKLFF
TRBV10-3,-,TRBJ2-5,-,TGTGCCATCAGTTGGGCCCTGGCAGAGACCCAGTACTTC,CAISWALAETQYF
TRBV5-1,TRBD1,TRBJ1-2,-,TGCGCCAGCAGCCATACAGGGGACTATGGCTACACCTTC,CASSHTGDYGYTF
TRBV19,TRBD1,TRBJ1-4,-,TGTGCCAGCCGCCGGGCAGGGGGCAATGATGAAAAACTGTTTTTT,CASRRAGGNDEKLFF
TRBV10-3,TRBD1,TRBJ1-4,-,TGTGCCATCAGTGAAACGTACAGGGGGAAGAATGAAAAACTGTTTTTT,CAISETYRGKNEKLFF
TRBV29-1,-,TRBJ1-1,-,TGCAGCGTAGTTCGGGGGGCGAACACTGAAGCTTTCTTT,CSVVRGANTEAFF
TRBV7-2,-,TRBJ1-3,-,TGTGCCAGCAGCCCGCAGGGGAGCTCTGGAAACACCATATATTTT,CASSPQGSSGNTIYF
TRBV18,-,TRBJ2-2,-,TGTGCCAGCTCACCGCCGGGACACACGAACACCGGGGAGCTGTTTTTT,CASSPPGHTNTGELFF
TRBV18,-,TRBJ1-4,-,TGTGCCAGCTCATGGTCCGAGAATGAAAAACTGTTTTTT,CASSWSENEKLFF
TRBV5-6,-,TRBJ1-5,few,TGTGCCAGCAGCTTGGGGGTCGGGAATCAGCCCCAGCATTTT,CASSLGVGNQPQHF
TRBV30,TRBD2,TRBJ2-1,-,TGTGCCTGGAGAGGGACTAGCGGTTACAATGAGCAGTTCTTC,CAWRGTSGYNEQFF
TRBV3-1/TRBV3-2,TRBD1,TRBJ1-6,few,TGTGCCAGCAGCCAAGTTTTACAGGGGAGAGGTAATTCACCCCTCCACTTT,CASSQVLQGRGNSPLHF
TRBV15,TRBD1,TRBJ2-7,-,TGTGCCACCAGCAGAGTAGGGACAGGGAGCTACGAGCAGTACTTC,CATSRVGTGSYEQYF
TRBV9,-,TRBJ1-1,-,TGTGCCAGCAGCGTAAGAGGCGGGGGGCGGAACACTGAAGCTTTCTTT,CASSVRGGGRNTEAFF
TRBV24-1,TRBD2,TRBJ2-2,-,TGTGCCACCAGTGATTGGACTAGCGGGAACACCGGGGAGCTGTTTTTT,CATSDWTSGNTGELFF
TRBV9,-,TRBJ1-2,-,TGTGCCAGCAGCCTCCCGGGAGGGGTGGGCCTTGTCACCTTC,CASSLPGGVGLVTF
TRBV7-3,-,TRBJ1-1,-,TGTGCCAGCAGCTCAGACACAGGGACTGAAGCTTTCTTT,CASSSDTGTEAFF
TRBV20-1,-,TRBJ1-2,-,TGCAGTGCTTCAACCGGGTATGGCTACACCTTC,CSASTGYGYTF
TRBV6-5,TRBD1,TRBJ1-2,-,TGTGCCAGCAGGTCAGGGGGTGGCTATGGCTACACCTTC,CASRSGGGYGYTF
TRBV28,-,TRBJ2-3,-,TGTGCCAGCAGTTTAGGCAGGTTTAATACAGATACGCAGTATTTT,CASSLGRFNTDTQYF
TRBV3-1/TRBV3-2,TRBD2,TRBJ2-1,-,TGTGCCAGCAGCCAAGATCTGGGAGCGGGGCGGAATTACAATGAGCAGTTCTTC,CASSQDLGAGRNYNEQFF
TRBV9,TRBD2,TRBJ2-3,-,TGTGCCAGCAGCTCTCGACTAGCGGCTAGCGCAGATACGCAGTATTTT,CASSSRLAASADTQYF
TRBV15,-,TRBJ2-1,-,TGTGCCACCAGCAGAGATCCGGTTGAGCAGTTCTTC,CATSRDPVEQFF
TRBV12-5,-,TRBJ1-2,-,TGTGCTAGTGGGGTCGGTGACAGCGGGGGCTACACCTTC,CASGVGDSGGYTF
TRBV27,-,TRBJ1-5,-,TGTGCCAGCAGTTTCCAGGGAGGGAATCAGCCCCAGCATTTT,CASSFQGGNQPQHF
TRBV28,TRBD1,TRBJ1-5,-,TGTGCCAGCAGAAGACAGGGTCCCACTAATCAGCCCCAGCATTTT,CASRRQGPTNQPQHF
TRBV7-3,TRBD2,TRBJ2-2,few,TGTGCCAGCAGCCCCGGTAGCGGGGGGAACACCGGGGAGCTGTTTTTT,CASSPGSGGNTGELFF
TRBV2,TRBD2,TRBJ2-4,once,TGTGCCAGCAGTGTGACTAGCGTAGGTCTAGCCAAAAACATTCAGTACTTC,CASSVTSVGLAKNIQYF
TRBV19,TRBD1,TRBJ1-4,once,TGTGCCAGTAGTGGGGACAGGGTTGAAAAACTGTTTTTT,CASSGDRVEKLFF
TRBV5-1,-,TRBJ2-3,-,TGCGCCAGCAGCTTGCCAGGGACTAGCACAGATACGCAGTATTTT,CASSLPGTSTDTQYF
TRBV5-4,TRBD1,TRBJ1-6,-,TGTGCCAGCAGTCCACAGGGGGCAATTAGTTCACCCCTCCACTTT,CASSPQGAISSPLHF
TRBV14,TRBD1,TRBJ1-2,-,TGTGCCAGCAGCGCCCCGGACAGGGGGAGCTATGGCTACACCTTC,CASSAPDRGSYGYTF
TRBV28,-,TRBJ1-5,-,TGTGCCAGCACCTACACCTCGAGAGGACAGCCCCAGCATTTT,CASTYTSRGQPQHF
TRBV7-2,TRBD2,TRBJ2-3,-,TGTGCCAGCAGCCCTAGCGGGTACGTGAATACGCAGTATTTT,CASSPSGYVNTQYF
TRBV9,TRBD1,TRBJ1-6,-,TGTGCCAGCAGCCCCCAGGGGGGCCCCTCCTATAATTCACCCCTCCACTTT,CASSPQGGPSYNSPLHF
TRBV10-1,TRBD1,TRBJ1-1,-,TGCGCCAGCAAAGGACAGGTTGAAGCTTTCTTT,CASKGQVEAFF
TRBV29-1,-,TRBJ2-1,-,TGCAGCGTTGAGAAACGGGGAAATGAGCAGTTCTTC,CSVEKRGNEQFF
TRBV10-3,-,TRBJ1-5,-,TGTGCCACGGACCTACAGGGTGGTAGCAATCAGCCCCAGCATTTT,CATDLQGGSNQPQHF
TRBV5-1,-,TRBJ1-1,-,TGCGCCAGCAGCCCTGGACAGTCCGAAGGCACTGAAGCTTTCTTT,CASSPGQSEGTEAFF
TRBV28,TRBD2,TRBJ2-5,-,TGTGCCAGCAGCTCTAGCGGGGTACCCTGGGGGCAAGAGACCCAGTACTTC,CASSSSGVPWGQETQYF
TRBV5-4,-,TRBJ1-2,-,TGTGCCAGCAGCTTGACGGGTAATAGGGGCTACACCTTC,CASSLTGNRGYTF
TRBV5-3,-,TRBJ2-1,-,TGTGCCAGAAGGGTGACTAGTTTCTTGAGCAATGAGCAGTTCTTC,CARRVTSFLSNEQFF